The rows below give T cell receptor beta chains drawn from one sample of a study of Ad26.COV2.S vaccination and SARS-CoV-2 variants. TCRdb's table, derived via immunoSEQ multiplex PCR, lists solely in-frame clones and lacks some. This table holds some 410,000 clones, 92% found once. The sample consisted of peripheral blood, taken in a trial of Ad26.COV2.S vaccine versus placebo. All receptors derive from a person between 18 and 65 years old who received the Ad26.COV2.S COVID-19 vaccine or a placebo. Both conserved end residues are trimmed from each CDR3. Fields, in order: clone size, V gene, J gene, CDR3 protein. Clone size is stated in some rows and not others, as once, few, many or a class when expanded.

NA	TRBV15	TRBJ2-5	ATSRDSTAQETQY
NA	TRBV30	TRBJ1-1	AWCTGSTEAF
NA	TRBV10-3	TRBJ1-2	AIRPTGQRSQNYGYT
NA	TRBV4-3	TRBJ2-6	ASSQVLPGQAFSGANVLT
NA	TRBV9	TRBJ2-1	ASSIALLAGQPGWNEQF
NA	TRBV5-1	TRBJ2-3	ASSPGTSGEDTQY
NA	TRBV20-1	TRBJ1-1	SASQKNTEAF
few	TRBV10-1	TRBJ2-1	ASSETSGGYNEQF
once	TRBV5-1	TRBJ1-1	ASSLGTSGANTEAF
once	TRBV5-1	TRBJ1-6	ASSLDVSSSPLH
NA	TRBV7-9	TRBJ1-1	ASSHSNMNTEAF
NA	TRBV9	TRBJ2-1	ASSSGQERTYNEQF
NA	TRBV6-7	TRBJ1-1	ASSTTDSECMNTEAF
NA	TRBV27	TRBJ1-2	ASSFRVRQTENYGYT
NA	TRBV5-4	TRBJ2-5	ASSSPGRQETQY
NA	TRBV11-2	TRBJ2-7	ASSHWDRESYEQY
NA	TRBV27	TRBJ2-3	ASRLRAPGQGFKDTQY
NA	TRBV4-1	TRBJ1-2	ASSYVAAPVYGYT
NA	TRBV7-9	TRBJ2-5	ASSPTSSPQETQY
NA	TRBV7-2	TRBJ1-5	ASSPEPDSHQPQH
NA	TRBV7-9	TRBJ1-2	ASSSGAFNYGYT
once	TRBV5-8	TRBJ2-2	ASSLTPGSSGYRATGELF
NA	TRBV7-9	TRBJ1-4	ASSLVVGNNEKLF
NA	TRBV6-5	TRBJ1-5	ASSYREGGNQPQH
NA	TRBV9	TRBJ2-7	ASSVGGLAYEQY
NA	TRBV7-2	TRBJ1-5	ASSLSARGNQPQH